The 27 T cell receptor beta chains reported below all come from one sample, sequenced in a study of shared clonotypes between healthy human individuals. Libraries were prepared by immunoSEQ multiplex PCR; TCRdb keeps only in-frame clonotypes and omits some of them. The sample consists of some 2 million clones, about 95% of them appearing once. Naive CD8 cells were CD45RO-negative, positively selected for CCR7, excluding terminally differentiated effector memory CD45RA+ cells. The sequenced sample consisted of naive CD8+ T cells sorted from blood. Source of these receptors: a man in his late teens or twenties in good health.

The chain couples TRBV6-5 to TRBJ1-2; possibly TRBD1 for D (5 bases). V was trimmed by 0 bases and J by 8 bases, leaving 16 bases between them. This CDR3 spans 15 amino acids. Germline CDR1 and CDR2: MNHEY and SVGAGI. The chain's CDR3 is CASSYSNPGTRGYTF. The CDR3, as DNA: TGTGCCAGCAGTTACTCGAACCCAGGGACGAGAGGCTACACCTTC.

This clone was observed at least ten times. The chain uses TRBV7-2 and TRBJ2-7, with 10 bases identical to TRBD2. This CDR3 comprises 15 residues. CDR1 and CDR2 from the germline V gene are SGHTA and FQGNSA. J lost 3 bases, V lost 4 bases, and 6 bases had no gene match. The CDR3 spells CASSSVGLADYEQYF. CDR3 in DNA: TGTGCCAGCAGCTCCGTAGGACTAGCGGACTACGAGCAGTACTTC.

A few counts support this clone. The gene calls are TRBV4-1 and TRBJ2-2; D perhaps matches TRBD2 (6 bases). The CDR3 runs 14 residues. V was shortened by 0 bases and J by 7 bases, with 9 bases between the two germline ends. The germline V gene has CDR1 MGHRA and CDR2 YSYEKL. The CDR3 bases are TGCGCCAGCAGCCAAGATCCCGGGGGCGGGGAGCTGTTTTTT. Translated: CASSQDPGGGELFF.

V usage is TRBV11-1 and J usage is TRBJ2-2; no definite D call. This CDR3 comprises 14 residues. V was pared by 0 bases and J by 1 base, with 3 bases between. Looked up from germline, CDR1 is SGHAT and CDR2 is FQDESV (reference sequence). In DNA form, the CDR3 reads TGTGCCAGCAGCTTAGCCCTGAACACCGGGGAGCTGTTTTTT. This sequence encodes CASSLALNTGELFF. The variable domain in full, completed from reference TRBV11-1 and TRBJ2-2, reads EAEVAQSPRYKITEKSQAVAFWCDPISGHATLYWYRQILGQGPELLVQFQDESVVDDSQLPKDRFSAERLKGVDSTLKIQPAELGDSAMYLCASSLALNTGELFFGEGSRLTVL.

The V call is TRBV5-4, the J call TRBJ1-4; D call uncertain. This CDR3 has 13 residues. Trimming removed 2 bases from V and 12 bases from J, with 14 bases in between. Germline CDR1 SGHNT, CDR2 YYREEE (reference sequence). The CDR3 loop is CASSFNVVGELFF. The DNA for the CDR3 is TGTGCCAGCAGCTTTAACGTGGTTGGTGAACTGTTTTTT. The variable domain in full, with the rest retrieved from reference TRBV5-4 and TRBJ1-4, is ETGVTQSPTHLIKTRGQQVTLRCSSQSGHNTVSWYQQALGQGPQFIFQYYREEENGRGNFPPRFSGLQFPNYSSELNVNALELDDSALYLCASSFNVVGELFFGSGTQLSVL.

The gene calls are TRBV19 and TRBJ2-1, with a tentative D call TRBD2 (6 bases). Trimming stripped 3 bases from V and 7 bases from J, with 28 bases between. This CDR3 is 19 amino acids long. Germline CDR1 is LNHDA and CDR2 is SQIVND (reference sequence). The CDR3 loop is CASSMHSGPTGGDGNEQFF. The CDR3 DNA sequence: TGTGCCAGTAGTATGCATTCGGGCCCTACCGGGGGAGACGGAAATGAGCAGTTCTTC.

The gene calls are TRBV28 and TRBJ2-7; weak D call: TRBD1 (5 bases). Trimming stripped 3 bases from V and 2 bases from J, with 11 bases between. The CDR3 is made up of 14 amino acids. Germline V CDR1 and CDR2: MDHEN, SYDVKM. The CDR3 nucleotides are TGTGCCAGCAGTTTGACAGTGATTACCTACGAGCAGTACTTC. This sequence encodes CASSLTVITYEQYF.

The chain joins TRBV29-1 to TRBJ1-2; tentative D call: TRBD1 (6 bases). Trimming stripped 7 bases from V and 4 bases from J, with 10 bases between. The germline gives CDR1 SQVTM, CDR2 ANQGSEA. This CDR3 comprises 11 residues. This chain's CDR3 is CSAEDSYGYTF. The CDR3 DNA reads TGCAGCGCTGAGGACAGCTATGGCTACACCTTC.

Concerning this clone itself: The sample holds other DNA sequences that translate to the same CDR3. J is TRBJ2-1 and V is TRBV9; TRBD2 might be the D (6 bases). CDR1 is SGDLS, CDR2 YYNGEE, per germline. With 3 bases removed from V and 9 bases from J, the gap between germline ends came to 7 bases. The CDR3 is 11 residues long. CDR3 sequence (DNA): TGTGCCAGCAGCGCCGGGGGTGAGCAGTTCTTC. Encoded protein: CASSAGGEQFF.

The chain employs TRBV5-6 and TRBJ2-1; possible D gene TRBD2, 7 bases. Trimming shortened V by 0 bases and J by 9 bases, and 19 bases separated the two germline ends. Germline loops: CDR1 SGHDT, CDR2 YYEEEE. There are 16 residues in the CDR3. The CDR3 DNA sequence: TGTGCCAGCAGCTTGGATGGGGGGGCTCTTGCTAGTGAGCAGTTCTTC. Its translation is CASSLDGGALASEQFF.

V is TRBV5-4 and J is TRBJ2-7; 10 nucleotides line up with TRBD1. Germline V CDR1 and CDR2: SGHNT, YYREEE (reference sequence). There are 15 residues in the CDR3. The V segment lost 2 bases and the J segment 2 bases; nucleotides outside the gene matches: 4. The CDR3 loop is CASSFGQGGTYEQYF. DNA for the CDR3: TGTGCCAGCAGCTTCGGACAGGGGGGTACCTACGAGCAGTACTTC.

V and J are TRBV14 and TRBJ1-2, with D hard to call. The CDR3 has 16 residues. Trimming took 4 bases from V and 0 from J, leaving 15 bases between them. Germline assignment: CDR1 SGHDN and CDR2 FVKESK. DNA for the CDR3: TGTGCCAGCAGCCTTGTTCGGGTGGATTCTAACTATGGCTACACCTTC. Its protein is CASSLVRVDSNYGYTF.

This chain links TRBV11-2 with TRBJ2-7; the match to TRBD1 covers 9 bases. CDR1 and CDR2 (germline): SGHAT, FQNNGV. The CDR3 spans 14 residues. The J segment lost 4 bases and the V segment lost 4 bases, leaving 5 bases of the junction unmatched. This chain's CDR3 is CASSSWTGEYEQYF. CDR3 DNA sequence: TGTGCCAGCAGCTCTTGGACAGGGGAATACGAGCAGTACTTC.

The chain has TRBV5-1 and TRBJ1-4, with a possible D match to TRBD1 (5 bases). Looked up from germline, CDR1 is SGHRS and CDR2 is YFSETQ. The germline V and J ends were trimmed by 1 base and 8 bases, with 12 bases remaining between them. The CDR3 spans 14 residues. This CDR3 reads CASSLPGPEEKLFF. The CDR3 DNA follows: TGCGCCAGCAGCTTGCCAGGGCCTGAGGAAAAACTGTTTTTT.

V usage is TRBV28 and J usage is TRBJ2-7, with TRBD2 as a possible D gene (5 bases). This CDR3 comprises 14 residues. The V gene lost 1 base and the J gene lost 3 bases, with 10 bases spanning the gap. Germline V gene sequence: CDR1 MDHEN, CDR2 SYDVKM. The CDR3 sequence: CASSLYGVSYEQYF. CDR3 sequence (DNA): TGTGCCAGCAGTTTATACGGGGTTAGCTACGAGCAGTACTTC.

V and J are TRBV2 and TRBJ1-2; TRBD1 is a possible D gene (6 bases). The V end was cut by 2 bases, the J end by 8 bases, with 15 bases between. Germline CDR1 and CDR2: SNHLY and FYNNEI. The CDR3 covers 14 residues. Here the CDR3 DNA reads TGTGCCAGCAGTGAACTATACAGGGAGGACGGCTACACCTTC. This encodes CASSELYREDGYTF.

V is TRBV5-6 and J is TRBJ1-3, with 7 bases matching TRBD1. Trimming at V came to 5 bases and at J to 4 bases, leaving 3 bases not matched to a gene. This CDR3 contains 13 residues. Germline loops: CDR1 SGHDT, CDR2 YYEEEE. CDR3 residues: CASRQGGGNTIYF. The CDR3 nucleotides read TGTGCCAGCAGGCAGGGGGGAGGAAACACCATATATTTT. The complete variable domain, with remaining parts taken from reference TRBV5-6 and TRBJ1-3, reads DAGVTQSPTHLIKTRGQQVTLRCSPKSGHDTVSWYQQALGQGPQFIFQYYEEEERQRGNFPDRFSGHQFPNYSSELNVNALLLGDSALYLCASRQGGGNTIYFGEGSWLTVV.

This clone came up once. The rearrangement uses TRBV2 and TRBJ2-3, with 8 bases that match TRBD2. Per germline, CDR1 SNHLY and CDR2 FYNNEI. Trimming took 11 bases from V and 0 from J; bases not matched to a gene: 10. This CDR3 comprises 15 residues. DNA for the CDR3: TGTGCCGGGGAATGGAAGCGGGGGAGCACAGATACGCAGTATTTT. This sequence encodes CAGEWKRGSTDTQYF.

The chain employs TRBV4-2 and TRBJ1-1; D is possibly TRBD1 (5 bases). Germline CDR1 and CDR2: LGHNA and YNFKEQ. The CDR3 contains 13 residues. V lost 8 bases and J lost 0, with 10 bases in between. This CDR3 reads CASDQGVNTEAFF. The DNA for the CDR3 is TGTGCCAGCGACCAGGGCGTGAACACTGAAGCTTTCTTT.

CDR3 DNA sequence: TGCGCCAGCAGTCCTCAACAGGGCTACGAGCAGTACTTC. Its protein is CASSPQQGYEQYF. The rearrangement links TRBV10-1 to TRBJ2-7; TRBD1 might be the D (6 bases). Trimming took 5 bases from V and 3 from J, leaving 11 bases between them. Per the germline V gene, CDR1 is WNHNN and CDR2 is SYGVQD (reference sequence). The CDR3 loop spans 13 amino acids.

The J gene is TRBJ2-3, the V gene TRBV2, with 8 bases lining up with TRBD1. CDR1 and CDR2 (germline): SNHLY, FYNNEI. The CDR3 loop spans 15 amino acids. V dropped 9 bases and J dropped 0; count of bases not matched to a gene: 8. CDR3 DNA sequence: TGTGCCAGTCACGTTCAGGGGGCAAGCACAGATACGCAGTATTTT. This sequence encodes CASHVQGASTDTQYF.

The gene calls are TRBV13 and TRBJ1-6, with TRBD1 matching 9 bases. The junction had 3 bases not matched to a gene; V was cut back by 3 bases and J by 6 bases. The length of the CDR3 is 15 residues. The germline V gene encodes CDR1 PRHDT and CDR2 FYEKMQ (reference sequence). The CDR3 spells CASSFDRGINSPLHF. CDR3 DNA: TGTGCCAGCAGCTTCGACAGGGGGATTAATTCACCCCTCCACTTT.

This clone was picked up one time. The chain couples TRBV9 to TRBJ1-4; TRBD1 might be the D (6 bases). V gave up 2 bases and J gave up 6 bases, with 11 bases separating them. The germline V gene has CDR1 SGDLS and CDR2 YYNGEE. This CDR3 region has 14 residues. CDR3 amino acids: CASSVSGAYEKLFF. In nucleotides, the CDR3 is TGTGCCAGCAGCGTGTCGGGGGCATATGAAAAACTGTTTTTT.

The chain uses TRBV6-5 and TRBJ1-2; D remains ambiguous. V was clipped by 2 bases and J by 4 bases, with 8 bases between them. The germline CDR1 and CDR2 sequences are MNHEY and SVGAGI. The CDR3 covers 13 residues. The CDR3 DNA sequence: TGTGCCAGCAGTTACGGTGACCCCTATGGCTACACCTTC. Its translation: CASSYGDPYGYTF.

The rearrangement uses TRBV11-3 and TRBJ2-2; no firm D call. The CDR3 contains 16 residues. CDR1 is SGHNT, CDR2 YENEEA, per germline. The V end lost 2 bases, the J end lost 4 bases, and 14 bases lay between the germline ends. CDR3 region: CASSLSTSDPTGELFF. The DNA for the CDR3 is TGTGCCAGCAGCTTAAGTACAAGCGACCCCACCGGGGAGCTGTTTTTT.

CDR3 sequence (DNA): TGCAGCGTTGTGGGGTATAACAGCAACTCCTACGAGCAGTACTTC. Its translation: CSVVGYNSNSYEQYF. The genes are TRBV29-1 and TRBJ2-7; D uncertain. CDR3 length equals 15 residues. In germline, CDR1 is SQVTM, CDR2 ANQGSEA. The V and J ends lost 4 bases and 0 bases respectively, with 16 bases between them.

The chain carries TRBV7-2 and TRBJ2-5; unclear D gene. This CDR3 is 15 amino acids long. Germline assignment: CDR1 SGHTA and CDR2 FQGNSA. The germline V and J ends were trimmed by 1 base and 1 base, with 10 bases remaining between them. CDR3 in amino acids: CASSLVLGSQETQYF. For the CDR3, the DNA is TGTGCCAGCAGCTTAGTTCTGGGCTCCCAAGAGACCCAGTACTTC.